These T cell receptor beta chains were read from a single sample in a study of blood T cell repertoires in COVID-19. The method was immunoSEQ multiplex PCR; TCRdb's version includes in-frame clones alone and lacks a portion of them. The sample has 150,000 to 200,000 clones, 84% seen once. The sample was peripheral blood. The receptors here all came from a woman over 75 with acute or convalescent COVID-19. Both conserved end residues are part of each CDR3. D genes are given only for firm matches. Not all rows give a size; the values are once, few, many and, for expanded clones, a class.

J | size | V | D | DNA | CDR3
TRBJ2-5 | . | TRBV7-6 | . | TGTGCCAGCAGCCCTAACCCCCCAGAGACCCAGTACTTC | CASSPNPPETQYF
TRBJ2-7 | . | TRBV30 | TRBD2 | TGTGCCTGGGGTAGCGGGACTAGCTTATCGGAGCAGTACTTC | CAWGSGTSLSEQYF
TRBJ1-1 | . | TRBV11-3 | . | TGTGCCAGCAGCTTAGGGGGCGCAAACACTGAAGCTTTCTTT | CASSLGGANTEAFF
TRBJ1-3 | . | TRBV9 | . | TGTGCCAGCAGCGTAGGTACAGGGTTCAACACCATATATTTT | CASSVGTGFNTIYF
TRBJ2-1 | . | TRBV19 | TRBD2 | TGTGCCAGTAGTATAGCCGGGGAGGGGTACAATGAGCAGTTCTTC | CASSIAGEGYNEQFF
TRBJ2-2 | . | TRBV7-2 | . | TGTGCCAGCAGCTTAGACCGGGGCGGGGAGCTGTTTTTT | CASSLDRGGELFF
TRBJ1-1 | . | TRBV6-5 | . | TGTGCCACCAAGGACAGAAAAGGCACTGAAGCTTTCTTT | CATKDRKGTEAFF
TRBJ2-7 | . | TRBV27 | . | TGTGCCAGTGGGACTCATGTCTCCTACGAGCAGTACTTC | CASGTHVSYEQYF
TRBJ1-6 | once | TRBV9 | TRBD1 | TGTGCCAGCAGCGTAGAGGGACAGGGGTCTTCACCCCTCCACTTT | CASSVEGQGSSPLHF
TRBJ2-2 | . | TRBV5-1 | . | TGCGCCAGCACCGATACCTCGGGGACCGGGGAGCTGTTTTTT | CASTDTSGTGELFF